What follows are 2 T cell receptor beta chains derived from one specimen sequenced in a study of shared clonotypes between healthy human individuals. Using immunoSEQ multiplex PCR, the repertoire was profiled, and TCRdb retains in-frame clones only, with some absent. This table holds 900,000 to 1,200,000 clones, 75% to 80% found once. Sequencing used memory CD4+ T cells from PBMCs. The sample's subset: CD45RA-negative fraction. These receptors originate from a man aged 18 to 35 in good health. Some clones in this sample may be carry-over from other donors' samples.

The rearrangement links TRBV28 to TRBJ1-3, with D uncertain. Deletions cut 6 bases from V and 8 bases from J, with 11 bases between. Germline V CDR1 and CDR2: MDHEN, SYDVKM. This CDR3 region has 12 residues. The CDR3 loop reads CASSTPPYTIYF. The CDR3 DNA reads as TGTGCCAGCAGCACCCCCCCGTACACCATATATTTT.

The chain employs TRBV11-3 and TRBJ2-3; D is possibly TRBD1 or TRBD2 (6 bases each). V was trimmed by 0 bases and J by 5 bases, leaving 9 bases between them. Germline CDR1 SGHNT, CDR2 YENEEA. The CDR3 totals 14 residues. CDR3 residues: CASSLDGGLDTQYF. The CDR3 bases are TGTGCCAGCAGCTTAGATGGGGGGCTAGATACGCAGTATTTT.